These 6 T cell receptor beta chains originate from one sample sequenced in a study of T cells after yellow fever vaccination. Using its own MiXCR run on the 5' RACE reads, TCRdb lists one record per CDR3 protein. The table includes 400,000 or so distinct CDR3 sequences, over 5% detected once. The sample was PBMCs, taken 5 days after the yellow fever booster vaccination. These receptors were taken from a man aged 30 to 45 who received the YFV17D yellow fever vaccine.

This clonotype appeared many times. The rearrangement uses TRBV18 and TRBJ2-7; TRBD1 aligns across 7 bases. Trimming at V came to 1 base and at J to 0 bases, leaving 3 bases not matched to a gene. From germline, CDR1 is KGHSH and CDR2 LQKENI. The CDR3 runs 15 residues. Written as DNA, the CDR3 is TGTGCCAGCTCACCACAGGGGGCCTACTCCTACGAGCAGTACTTC. Protein: CASSPQGAYSYEQYF.

This clonotype was observed a handful of times. The chain carries TRBV10-3 and TRBJ2-1; D perhaps matches TRBD1 (6 bases). The CDR3 has 15 amino acids. V was trimmed by 0 bases and J by 7 bases, leaving 13 bases between them. CDR1 is ENHRY, CDR2 SYGVKD, per germline. The CDR3 DNA is TGTGCCATCAGTGAGTCGTTCGGGACAAAAAATGAGCAGTTCTTC. Translation gives CAISESFGTKNEQFF.

V is TRBV20-1 and J is TRBJ2-7; 7 bases are shared with TRBD1. CDR1 and CDR2 from the germline V gene are DFQATT and SNEGSKA (reference sequence). The CDR3 extends over 11 amino acids. V lost 7 bases, J lost 7 bases, and 7 bases stayed unmatched. Here the CDR3 DNA reads TGCAGTGGACAGGGCCCTAGGGAGCAGTACTTC. Protein: CSGQGPREQYF.

The CDR3 DNA follows: TGTGCCAGCAGTCGGGACAGGGGGAGGGACGAGCAGTACTTC. Amino acids: CASSRDRGRDEQYF. V gene TRBV28 combines with J gene TRBJ2-7; the match to TRBD1 covers 11 bases. The J segment lost 5 bases and the V segment lost 5 bases, leaving 5 bases of the junction unmatched. The CDR3 is 14 amino acids. Germline CDR1 and CDR2: MDHEN and SYDVKM.

Many counts were recorded for this clonotype. V is TRBV7-9 and J is TRBJ2-1; a weak D match, TRBD2 (6 bases). The CDR3 sequence is 17 residues long. V was clipped by 1 base and J by 4 bases, with 17 bases between them. Germline-derived CDR1 and CDR2 are SEHNR and FQNEAQ (reference sequence). The CDR3, as DNA: TGTGCCAGCAGCTTAGTGACGAGGCTAGCGTTGTACAATGAGCAGTTCTTC. Translating it yields CASSLVTRLALYNEQFF.

In its sample, this clonotype was seen many times. This rearrangement joins TRBV18 to TRBJ2-7; D is possibly TRBD2 (6 bases). The V gene lost 4 bases and the J gene lost 5 bases, with 9 bases spanning the gap. The CDR3 is 12 amino acids. CDR1 is KGHSH, CDR2 LQKENI, per germline. The CDR3 reads CASSRPGDEQYF. CDR3 in DNA: TGTGCCAGCTCACGTCCGGGGGACGAGCAGTACTTC.